This T cell receptor (beta chain) was captured in a study of blood T cell repertoires in COVID-19. Only in-frame clones appear in the TCRdb table, and some are missing; sequencing was by immunoSEQ multiplex PCR. The table has tens of thousands of clones, roughly 70% seen once. The age range of participants was about 18 to 89 years, with residence in under 25 US areas. Participants reported their clinical history, and cohort assignment relied on those reports. This CDR3 region has 15 residues. Germline CDR1 SEHNR, CDR2 FQNEAQ (reference sequence). The V and J ends lost 5 bases and 4 bases, in that order; junction bases with no gene match: 11.

The sequenced material came from PBMCs or T cells enriched from blood (not recorded which). V usage is TRBV7-9 and J usage is TRBJ2-7, with 7 bases that match TRBD2. The TCR originated in a woman aged 60-70 years who had been exposed to COVID-19. DNA for the CDR3: TGTGCCAGCAGCACGGGACTAACAGCTCCTTACGAGCAGTACTTC. Its protein product is CASSTGLTAPYEQYF.